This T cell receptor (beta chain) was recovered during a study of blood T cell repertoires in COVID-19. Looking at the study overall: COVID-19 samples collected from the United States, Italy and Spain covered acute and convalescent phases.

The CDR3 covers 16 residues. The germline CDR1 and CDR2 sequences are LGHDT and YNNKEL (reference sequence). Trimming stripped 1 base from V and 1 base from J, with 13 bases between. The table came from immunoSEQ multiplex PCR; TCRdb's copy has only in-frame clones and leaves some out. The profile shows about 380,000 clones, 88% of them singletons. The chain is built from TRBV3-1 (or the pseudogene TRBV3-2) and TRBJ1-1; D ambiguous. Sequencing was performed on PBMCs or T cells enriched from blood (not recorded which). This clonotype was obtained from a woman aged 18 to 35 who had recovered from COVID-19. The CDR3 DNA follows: TGTGCCAGCAGCCAAGTCGGTCAGGCTCCGAACACTGAAGCTTTCTTT. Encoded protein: CASSQVGQAPNTEAFF.